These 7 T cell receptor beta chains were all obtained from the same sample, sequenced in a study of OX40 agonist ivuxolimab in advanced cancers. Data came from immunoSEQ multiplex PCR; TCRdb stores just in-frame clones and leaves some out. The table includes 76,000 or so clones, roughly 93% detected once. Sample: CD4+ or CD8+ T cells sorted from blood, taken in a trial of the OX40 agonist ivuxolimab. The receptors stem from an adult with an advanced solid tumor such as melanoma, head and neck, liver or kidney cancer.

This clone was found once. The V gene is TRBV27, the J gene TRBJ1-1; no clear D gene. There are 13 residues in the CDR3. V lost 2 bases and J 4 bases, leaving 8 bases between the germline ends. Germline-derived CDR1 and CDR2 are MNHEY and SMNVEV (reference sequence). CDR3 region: CASSLSGSTEAFF. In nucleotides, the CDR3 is TGTGCCAGCAGTTTAAGTGGCAGCACTGAAGCTTTCTTT.

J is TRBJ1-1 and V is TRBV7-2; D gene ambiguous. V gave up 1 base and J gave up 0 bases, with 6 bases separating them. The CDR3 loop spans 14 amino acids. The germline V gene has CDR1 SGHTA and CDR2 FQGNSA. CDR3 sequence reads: CASSLGILNTEAFF. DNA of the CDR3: TGTGCCAGCAGCTTAGGTATATTGAACACTGAAGCTTTCTTT.

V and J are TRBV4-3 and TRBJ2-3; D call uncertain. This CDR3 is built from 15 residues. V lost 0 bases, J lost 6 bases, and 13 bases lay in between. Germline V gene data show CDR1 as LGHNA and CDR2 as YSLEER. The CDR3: CASSQDAVSVDTQYF. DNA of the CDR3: TGCGCCAGCAGCCAAGATGCCGTATCGGTGGATACGCAGTATTTT.

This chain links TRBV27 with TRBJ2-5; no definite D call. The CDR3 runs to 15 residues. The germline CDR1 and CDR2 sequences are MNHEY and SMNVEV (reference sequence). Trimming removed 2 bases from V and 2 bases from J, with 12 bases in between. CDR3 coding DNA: TGTGCCAGCAGTTTAGGTGTCAGTCATCAAGAGACCCAGTACTTC. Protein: CASSLGVSHQETQYF.

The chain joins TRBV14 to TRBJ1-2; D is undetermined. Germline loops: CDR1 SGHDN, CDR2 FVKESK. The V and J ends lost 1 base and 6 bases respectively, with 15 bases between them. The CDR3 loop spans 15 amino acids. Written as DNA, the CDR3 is TGTGCCAGCAGCCAAGCAAGGGCAGCTTCGAATGGCTACACCTTC. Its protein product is CASSQARAASNGYTF.

DNA for the CDR3: TGTGCCAGCAGCTTGGCCGGGGACAGGACCTACGAGCAGTACTTC. This encodes CASSLAGDRTYEQYF. This chain joins TRBV5-4 and TRBJ2-7, with 8 bases lining up with TRBD1. The CDR3 has 15 residues. The J segment lost 2 bases and the V segment lost 0 bases, leaving 4 bases of the junction unmatched. In germline, CDR1 is SGHNT, CDR2 YYREEE (reference sequence).

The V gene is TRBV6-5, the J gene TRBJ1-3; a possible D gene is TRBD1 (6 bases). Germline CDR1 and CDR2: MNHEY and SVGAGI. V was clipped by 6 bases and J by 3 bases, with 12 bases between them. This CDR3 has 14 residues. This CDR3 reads CASSHRVDGNTIYF. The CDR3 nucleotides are TGTGCCAGCAGCCACAGGGTAGATGGAAACACCATATATTTT.